Reported below is one TCR beta chain. Germline V gives CDR1 MNHNY, CDR2 SVGAGI (reference sequence). Trimming left V 6 bases short and J 8 bases short, with 13 bases between. This CDR3 has 13 amino acids. Sequencing used immunoSEQ multiplex PCR; TCRdb keeps in-frame clones, though not all of them. The table includes roughly 90,000 clones, around 90% detected once. This sample is drawn from a study of PD-L1 blockade in urothelial cancer. Time point in this sample: pretreatment peripheral blood. V usage is TRBV6-6 and J usage is TRBJ1-4; maybe TRBD1 (5 bases). The sample consisted of PBMCs, taken around atezolizumab (anti-PD-L1) treatment. The clonotype comes from a woman aged 80 or over with urothelial cancer. The CDR3 nucleotides are TGTGCCAGCAGGGGCCGGGAGGGGGAAAAACTGTTTTTT. It translates to CASRGREGEKLFF.